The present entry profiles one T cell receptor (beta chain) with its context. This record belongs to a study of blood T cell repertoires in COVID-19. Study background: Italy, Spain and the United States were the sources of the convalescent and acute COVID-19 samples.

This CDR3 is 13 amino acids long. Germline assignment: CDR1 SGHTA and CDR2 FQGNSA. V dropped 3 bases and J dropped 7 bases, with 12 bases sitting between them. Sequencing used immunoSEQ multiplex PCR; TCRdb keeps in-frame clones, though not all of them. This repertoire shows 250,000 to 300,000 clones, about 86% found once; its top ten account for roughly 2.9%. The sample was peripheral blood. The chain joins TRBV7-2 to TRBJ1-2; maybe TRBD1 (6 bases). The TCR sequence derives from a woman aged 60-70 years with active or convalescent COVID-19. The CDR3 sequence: CASSLGGLGGYTF. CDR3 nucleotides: TGTGCCAGCAGCTTGGGGGGGCTAGGTGGCTACACCTTC.